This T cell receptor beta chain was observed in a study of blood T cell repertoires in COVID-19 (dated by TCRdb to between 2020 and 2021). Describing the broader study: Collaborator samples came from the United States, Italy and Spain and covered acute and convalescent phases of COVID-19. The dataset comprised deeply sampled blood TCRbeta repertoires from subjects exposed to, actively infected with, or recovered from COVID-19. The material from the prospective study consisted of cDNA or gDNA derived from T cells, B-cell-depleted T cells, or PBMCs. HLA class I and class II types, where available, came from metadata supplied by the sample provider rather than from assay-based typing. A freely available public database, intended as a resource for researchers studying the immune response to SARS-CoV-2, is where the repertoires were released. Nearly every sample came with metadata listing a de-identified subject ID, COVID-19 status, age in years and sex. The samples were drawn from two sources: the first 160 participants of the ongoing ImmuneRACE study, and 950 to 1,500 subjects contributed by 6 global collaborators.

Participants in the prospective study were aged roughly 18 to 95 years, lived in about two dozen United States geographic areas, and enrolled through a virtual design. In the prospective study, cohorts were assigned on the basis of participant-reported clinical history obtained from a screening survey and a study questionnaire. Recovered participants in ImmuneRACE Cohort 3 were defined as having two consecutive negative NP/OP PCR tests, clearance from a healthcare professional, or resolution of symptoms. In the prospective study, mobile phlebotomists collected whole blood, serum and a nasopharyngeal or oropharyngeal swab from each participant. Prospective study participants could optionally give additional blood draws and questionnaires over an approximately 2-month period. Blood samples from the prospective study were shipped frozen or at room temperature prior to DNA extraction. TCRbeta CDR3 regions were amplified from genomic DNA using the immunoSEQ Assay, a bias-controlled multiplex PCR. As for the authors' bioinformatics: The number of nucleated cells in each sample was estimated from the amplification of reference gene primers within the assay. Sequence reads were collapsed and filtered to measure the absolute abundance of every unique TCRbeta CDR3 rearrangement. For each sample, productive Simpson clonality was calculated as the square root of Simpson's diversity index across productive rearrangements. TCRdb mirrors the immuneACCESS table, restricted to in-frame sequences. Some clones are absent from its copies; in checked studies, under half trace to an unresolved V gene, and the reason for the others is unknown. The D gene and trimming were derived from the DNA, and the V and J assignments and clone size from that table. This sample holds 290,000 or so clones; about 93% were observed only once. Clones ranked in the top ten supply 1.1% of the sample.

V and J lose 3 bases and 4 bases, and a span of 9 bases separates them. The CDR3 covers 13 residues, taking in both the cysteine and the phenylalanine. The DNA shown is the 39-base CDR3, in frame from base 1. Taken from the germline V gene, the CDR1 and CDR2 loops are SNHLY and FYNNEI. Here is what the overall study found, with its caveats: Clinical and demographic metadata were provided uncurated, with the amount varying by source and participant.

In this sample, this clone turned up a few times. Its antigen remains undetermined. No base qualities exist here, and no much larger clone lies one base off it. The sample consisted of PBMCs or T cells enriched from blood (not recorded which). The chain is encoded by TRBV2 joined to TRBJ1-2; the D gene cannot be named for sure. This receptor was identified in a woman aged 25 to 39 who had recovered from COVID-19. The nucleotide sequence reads TGTGCCAGCAGTGAGTTGACTGCCTATGGCTACACCTTC. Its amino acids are CASSELTAYGYTF. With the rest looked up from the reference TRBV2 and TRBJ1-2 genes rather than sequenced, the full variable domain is EPEVTQTPSHQVTQMGQEVILRCVPISNHLYFYWYRQILGQKVEFLVSFYNNEISEKSEIFDDQFSVERPDGSNFTLKIRSTKLEDSAMYFCASSELTAYGYTFGSGTRLTVV.